This TCR beta chain was observed in a study of OX40 agonist ivuxolimab in advanced cancers. Sequenced by immunoSEQ multiplex PCR; TCRdb stores in-frame clones only, minus some. The table has over 45,000 clones, approximately 93% seen once. V was shortened by 0 bases and J by 5 bases, with 16 bases between the two germline ends. Germline CDR1 reads LGHNA; CDR2 reads YSLEER. This CDR3 has 16 amino acids. The source is an adult with an advanced solid tumor such as melanoma, head and neck, liver or kidney cancer. The sequences come from CD4+ or CD8+ T cells sorted from blood, collected in a trial of the OX40 agonist ivuxolimab. The chain links TRBV4-3 to TRBJ1-2; weak D call: TRBD1 (5 bases). CDR3 DNA sequence: TGCGCCAGCAGCCAAGATCGAGAAGGGGTTGGGTATGGCTACACCTTC. It yields the protein CASSQDREGVGYGYTF.